The subject of this entry is one T cell receptor (beta chain). Antigen: not known. The sample originates from a study of Ad26.COV2.S vaccination and SARS-CoV-2 variants. Documented treatment: around 19 received Ad26.COV2.S at low or high dose, single or two shots; 5 received placebo; per-sample allocation not given. Sampling occurred on day 63 after the first vaccine or placebo injection. Sequencing used immunoSEQ multiplex PCR; TCRdb keeps in-frame clones, though not all of them. The sample includes hundreds of thousands of clones, about 90% of them seen just once. Findings and limits, study-wide: Placebo recipients trailed vaccine recipients in spike-specific TCR breadth.

Germline V gene data show CDR1 as SNHLY and CDR2 as FYNNEI. This CDR3 has 14 residues. Trimming took off 7 bases at V and 3 bases at J, with 16 bases between the two ends. The source of this sequence is a person aged 18 to 59 who received the Ad26.COV2.S COVID-19 vaccine or a placebo. The chain has TRBV2 and TRBJ2-7; tentative D call: TRBD1 (6 bases). The specimen was peripheral blood, collected in a trial of Ad26.COV2.S vaccine versus placebo. The CDR3 loop is CASIYQGINYEQYF. The CDR3 DNA sequence: TGTGCCAGCATCTATCAGGGGATCAACTACGAGCAGTACTTC.